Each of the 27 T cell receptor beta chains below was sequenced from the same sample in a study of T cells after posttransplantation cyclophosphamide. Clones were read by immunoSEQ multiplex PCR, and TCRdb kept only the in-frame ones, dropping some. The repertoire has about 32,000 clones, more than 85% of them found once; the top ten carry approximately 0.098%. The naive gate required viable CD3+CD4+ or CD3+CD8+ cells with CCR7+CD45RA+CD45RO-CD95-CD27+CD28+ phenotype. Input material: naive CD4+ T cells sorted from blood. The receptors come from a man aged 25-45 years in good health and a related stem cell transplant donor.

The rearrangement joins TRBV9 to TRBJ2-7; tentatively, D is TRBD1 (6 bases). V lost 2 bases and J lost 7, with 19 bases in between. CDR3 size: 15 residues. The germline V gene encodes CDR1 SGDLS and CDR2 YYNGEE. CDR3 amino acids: CASSVLGQSSGEQYF. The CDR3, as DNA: TGTGCCAGCAGCGTTCTCGGACAGTCCTCGGGAGAGCAGTACTTC.

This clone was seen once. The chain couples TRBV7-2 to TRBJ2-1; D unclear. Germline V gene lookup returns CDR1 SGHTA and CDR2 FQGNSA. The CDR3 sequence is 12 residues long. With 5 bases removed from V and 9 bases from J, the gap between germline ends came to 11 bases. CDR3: CASSAWASEQFF. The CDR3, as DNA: TGTGCCAGCAGCGCTTGGGCGAGTGAGCAGTTCTTC.

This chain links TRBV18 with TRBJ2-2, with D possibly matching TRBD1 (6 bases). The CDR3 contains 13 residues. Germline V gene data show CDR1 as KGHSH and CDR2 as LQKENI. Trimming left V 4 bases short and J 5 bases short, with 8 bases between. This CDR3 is CASSLQGTGELFF. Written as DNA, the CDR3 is TGTGCCAGCTCACTCCAGGGGACCGGGGAGCTGTTTTTT.

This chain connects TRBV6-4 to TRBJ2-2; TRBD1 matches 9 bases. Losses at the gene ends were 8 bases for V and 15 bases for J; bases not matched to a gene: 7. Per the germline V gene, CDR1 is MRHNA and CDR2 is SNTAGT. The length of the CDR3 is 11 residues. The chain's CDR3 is CASGPGQGLFF. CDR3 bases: TGTGCCAGCGGGCCGGGACAGGGATTGTTTTTT.

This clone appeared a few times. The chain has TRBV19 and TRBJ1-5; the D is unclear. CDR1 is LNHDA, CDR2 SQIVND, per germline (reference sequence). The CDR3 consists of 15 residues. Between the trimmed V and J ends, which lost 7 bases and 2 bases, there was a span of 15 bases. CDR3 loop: CASNSRGVGNQPQHF. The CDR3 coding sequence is TGTGCCAGTAACTCCCGGGGAGTGGGCAATCAGCCCCAGCATTTT.

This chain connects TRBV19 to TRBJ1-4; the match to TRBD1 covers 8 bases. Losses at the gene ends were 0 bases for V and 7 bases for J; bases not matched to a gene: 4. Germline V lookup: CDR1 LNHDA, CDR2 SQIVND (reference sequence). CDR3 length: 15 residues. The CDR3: CASSIDRTGSEKLFF. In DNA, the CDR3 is TGTGCCAGTAGTATAGATCGGACAGGGAGTGAAAAACTGTTTTTT. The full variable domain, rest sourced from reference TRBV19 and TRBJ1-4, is DGGITQSPKYLFRKEGQNVTLSCEQNLNHDAMYWYRQDPGQGLRLIYYSQIVNDFQKGDIAEGYSVSREKKESFPLTVTSAQKNPTAFYLCASSIDRTGSEKLFFGSGTQLSVL.

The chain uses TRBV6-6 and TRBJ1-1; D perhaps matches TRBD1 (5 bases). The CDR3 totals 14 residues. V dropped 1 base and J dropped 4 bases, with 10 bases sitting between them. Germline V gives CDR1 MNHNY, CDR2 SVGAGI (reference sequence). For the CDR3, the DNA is TGTGCCAGCAGTTACTTTCAGGGCGCCACTGAAGCTTTCTTT. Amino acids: CASSYFQGATEAFF.

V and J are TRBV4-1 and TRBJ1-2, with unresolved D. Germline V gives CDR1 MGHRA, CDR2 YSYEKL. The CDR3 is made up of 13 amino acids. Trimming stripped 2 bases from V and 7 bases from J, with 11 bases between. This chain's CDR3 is CASSQPGERGYTF. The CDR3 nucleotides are TGCGCCAGCAGCCAACCTGGTGAGCGTGGCTACACCTTC.

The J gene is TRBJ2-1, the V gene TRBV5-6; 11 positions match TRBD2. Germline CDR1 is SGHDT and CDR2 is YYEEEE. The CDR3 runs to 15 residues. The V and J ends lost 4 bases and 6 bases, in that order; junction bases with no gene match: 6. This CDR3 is CASSRTSGGTNEQFF. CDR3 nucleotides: TGTGCCAGCAGCCGTACTAGCGGGGGAACCAATGAGCAGTTCTTC.

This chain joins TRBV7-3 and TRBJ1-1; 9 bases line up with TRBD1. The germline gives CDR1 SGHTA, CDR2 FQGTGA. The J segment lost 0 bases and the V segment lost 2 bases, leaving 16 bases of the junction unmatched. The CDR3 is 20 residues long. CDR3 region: CASSLGPTGGNRRMNTEAFF. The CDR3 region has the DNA TGTGCCAGCAGCTTAGGACCGACAGGGGGGAATCGGAGAATGAACACTGAAGCTTTCTTT.

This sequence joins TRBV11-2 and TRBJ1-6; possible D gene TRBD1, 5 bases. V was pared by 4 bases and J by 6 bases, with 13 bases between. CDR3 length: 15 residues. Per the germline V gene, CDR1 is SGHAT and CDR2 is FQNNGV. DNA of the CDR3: TGTGCCAGCAGCTCTTACGGGGGAAGTAATTCACCCCTCCACTTT. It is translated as CASSSYGGSNSPLHF.

The CDR3 region has the DNA TGTGCCAGTAGTATCTTGGCAGGCGATAGCAATCAGCCCCAGCATTTT. Amino acid sequence: CASSILAGDSNQPQHF. The rearrangement uses TRBV19 and TRBJ1-5; D is unclear. The CDR3 runs 16 residues. Germline CDR1 and CDR2: LNHDA and SQIVND (reference sequence). The V end was cut by 3 bases, the J end by 0 bases, with 12 bases between.

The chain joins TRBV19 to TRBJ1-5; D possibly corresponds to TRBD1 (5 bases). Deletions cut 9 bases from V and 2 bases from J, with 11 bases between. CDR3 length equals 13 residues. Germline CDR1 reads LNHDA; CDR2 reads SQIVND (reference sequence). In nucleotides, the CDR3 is TGTGCCAGCGAGAAAGGGGGCAATCAGCCCCAGCATTTT. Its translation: CASEKGGNQPQHF.

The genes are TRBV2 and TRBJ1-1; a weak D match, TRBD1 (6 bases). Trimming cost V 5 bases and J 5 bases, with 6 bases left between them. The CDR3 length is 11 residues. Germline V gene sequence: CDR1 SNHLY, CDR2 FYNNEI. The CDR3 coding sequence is TGTGCCAGCAGTCAGGGGACTGAAGCTTTCTTT. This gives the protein CASSQGTEAFF.

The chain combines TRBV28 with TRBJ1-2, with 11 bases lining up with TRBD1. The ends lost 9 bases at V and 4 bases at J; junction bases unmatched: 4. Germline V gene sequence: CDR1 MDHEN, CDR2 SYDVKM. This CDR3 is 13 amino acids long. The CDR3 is CASRTGGGYGYTF. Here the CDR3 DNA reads TGTGCCAGTCGGACAGGGGGCGGCTATGGCTACACCTTC.

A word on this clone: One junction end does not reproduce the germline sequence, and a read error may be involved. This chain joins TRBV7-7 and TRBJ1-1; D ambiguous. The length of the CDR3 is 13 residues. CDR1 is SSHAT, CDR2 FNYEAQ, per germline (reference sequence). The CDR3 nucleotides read TGTGCTAGCAGCTCGACAATGAACACTGAAGCTTTCTTT. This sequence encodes CASSSTMNTEAFF.

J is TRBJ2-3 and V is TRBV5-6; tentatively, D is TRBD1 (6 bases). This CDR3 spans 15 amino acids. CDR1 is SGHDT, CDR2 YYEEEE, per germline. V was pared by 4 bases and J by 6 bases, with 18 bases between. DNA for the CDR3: TGTGCCAGCAGCCGAGGGGGAACGGGTGGGGATACGCAGTATTTT. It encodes CASSRGGTGGDTQYF.

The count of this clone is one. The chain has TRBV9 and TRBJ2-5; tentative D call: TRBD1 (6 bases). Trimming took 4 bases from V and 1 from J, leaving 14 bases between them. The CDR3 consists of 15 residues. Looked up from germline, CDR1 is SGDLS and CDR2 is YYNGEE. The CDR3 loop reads CASSLVGGSQETQYF. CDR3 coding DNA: TGTGCCAGCAGCCTGGTAGGGGGAAGCCAAGAGACCCAGTACTTC. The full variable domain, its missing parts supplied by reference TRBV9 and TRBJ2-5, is DSGVTQTPKHLITATGQRVTLRCSPRSGDLSVYWYQQSLDQGLQFLIQYYNGEERAKGNILERFSAQQFPDLHSELNLSSLELGDSALYFCASSLVGGSQETQYFGPGTRLLVL.

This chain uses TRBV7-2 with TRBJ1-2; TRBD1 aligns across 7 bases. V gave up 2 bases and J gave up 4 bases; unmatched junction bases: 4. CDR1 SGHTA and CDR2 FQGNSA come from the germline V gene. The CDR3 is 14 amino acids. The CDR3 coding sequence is TGTGCCAGCAGCTTAAGGCAGGGGGGCTATGGCTACACCTTC. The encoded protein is CASSLRQGGYGYTF. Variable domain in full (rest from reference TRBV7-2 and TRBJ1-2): GAGVSQSPSNKVTEKGKDVELRCDPISGHTALYWYRQSLGQGLEFLIYFQGNSAPDKSGLPSDRFSAERTGGSVSTLTIQRTQQEDSAVYLCASSLRQGGYGYTFGSGTRLTVV.

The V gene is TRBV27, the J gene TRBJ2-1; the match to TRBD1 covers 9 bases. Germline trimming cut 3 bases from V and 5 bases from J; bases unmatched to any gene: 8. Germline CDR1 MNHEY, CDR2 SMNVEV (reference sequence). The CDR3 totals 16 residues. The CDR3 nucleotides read TGTGCCAGCAGTTTTTACACAGGGGGCCGGGACAATGAGCAGTTCTTC. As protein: CASSFYTGGRDNEQFF.

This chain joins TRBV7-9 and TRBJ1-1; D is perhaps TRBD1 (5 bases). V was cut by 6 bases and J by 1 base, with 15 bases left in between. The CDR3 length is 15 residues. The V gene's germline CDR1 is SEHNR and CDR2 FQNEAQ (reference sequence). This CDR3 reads CASSPGWRQNTEAFF. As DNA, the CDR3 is TGTGCCAGCAGTCCAGGGTGGCGACAGAACACTGAAGCTTTCTTT.

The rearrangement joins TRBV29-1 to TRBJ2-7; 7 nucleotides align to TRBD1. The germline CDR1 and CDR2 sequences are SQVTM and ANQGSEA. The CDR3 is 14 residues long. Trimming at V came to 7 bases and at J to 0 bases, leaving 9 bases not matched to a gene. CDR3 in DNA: TGCAGCGGGAGCCGGGACAGCAACTCCTACGAGCAGTACTTC. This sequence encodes CSGSRDSNSYEQYF.

The CDR3 is CASSLVDSFSGANVLTF. The CDR3 coding sequence is TGTGCCAGCAGCTTAGTCGACAGCTTCTCTGGGGCCAACGTCCTGACTTTC. The rearrangement uses TRBV7-9 and TRBJ2-6, with TRBD1 as a possible D gene (5 bases). Trimming removed 1 base at V and 0 bases at J, with 10 bases between. Looked up from germline, CDR1 is SEHNR and CDR2 is FQNEAQ (reference sequence). The CDR3 is 17 residues long. Using reference TRBV7-9 and TRBJ2-6 for the parts outside the CDR3, the full variable domain is DTGVSQNPRHKITKRGQNVTFRCDPISEHNRLYWYRQTLGQGPEFLTYFQNEAQLEKSRLLSDRFSAERPKGSFSTLEIQRTEQGDSAMYLCASSLVDSFSGANVLTFGAGSRLTVL.

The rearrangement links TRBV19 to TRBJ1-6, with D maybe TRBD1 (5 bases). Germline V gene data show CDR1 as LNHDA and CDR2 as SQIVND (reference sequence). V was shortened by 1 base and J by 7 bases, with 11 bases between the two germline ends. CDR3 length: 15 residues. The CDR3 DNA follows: TGTGCCAGTAGTATAGTTCGGGGGTTAAATTCACCCCTCCACTTT. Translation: CASSIVRGLNSPLHF. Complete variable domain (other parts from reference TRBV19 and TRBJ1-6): DGGITQSPKYLFRKEGQNVTLSCEQNLNHDAMYWYRQDPGQGLRLIYYSQIVNDFQKGDIAEGYSVSREKKESFPLTVTSAQKNPTAFYLCASSIVRGLNSPLHFGNGTRLTVT.

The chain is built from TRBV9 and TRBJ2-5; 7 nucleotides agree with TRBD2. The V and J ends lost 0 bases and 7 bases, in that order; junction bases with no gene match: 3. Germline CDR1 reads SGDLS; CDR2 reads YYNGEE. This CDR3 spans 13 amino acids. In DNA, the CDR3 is TGTGCCAGCAGCGTAGACGGCGGGGGGACCCAGTACTTC. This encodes CASSVDGGGTQYF.

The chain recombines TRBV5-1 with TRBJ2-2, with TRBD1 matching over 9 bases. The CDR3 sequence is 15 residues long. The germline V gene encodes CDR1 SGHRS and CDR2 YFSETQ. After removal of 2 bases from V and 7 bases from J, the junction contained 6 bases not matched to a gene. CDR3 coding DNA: TGCGCCAGCAGCTTCCCTACAGGGGGCGGCGGGGAGCTGTTTTTT. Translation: CASSFPTGGGGELFF.

The CDR3 DNA reads TGTGCCAGCAGCTTGGTCGACTGGTCCTCTGGAAACACCATATATTTT. This gives the protein CASSLVDWSSGNTIYF. This chain uses TRBV5-5 with TRBJ1-3; no clear D. The V gene lost 0 bases and the J gene lost 0 bases, with 10 bases spanning the gap. CDR1 is SGHKS and CDR2 is YYEKEE in the germline V gene (reference sequence). The CDR3 length is 16 residues. The full variable domain, rest sourced from reference TRBV5-5 and TRBJ1-3, is DAGVTQSPTHLIKTRGQQVTLRCSPISGHKSVSWYQQVLGQGPQFIFQYYEKEERGRGNFPDRFSARQFPNYSSELNVNALLLGDSALYLCASSLVDWSSGNTIYFGEGSWLTVV.